This TCR beta chain was captured in a study of technical replicates of blood from a few donors. The table came from immunoSEQ multiplex PCR; TCRdb's copy has only in-frame clones and leaves some out. The sample yields under 85,000 clones, about 91% seen once. This CDR3 comprises 15 residues. Trimming cost V 2 bases and J 4 bases; bases outside gene matches: 6. A single count supports this clone. This clonotype originated in a human donor in good health. Some clones in this sample may be carry-over from other donors' samples. Sequencing input: T cells isolated from PBMCs. The chain recombines TRBV23-1 with TRBJ1-1; 8 nucleotides line up with TRBD1. TRBV23-1 is given ORF status, its function remaining uncertain. The chain's CDR3 is CASSQDPGGPTEAFF. In DNA form, the CDR3 reads TGCGCCAGCAGTCAAGACCCAGGGGGCCCCACTGAAGCTTTCTTT.